Below, 4 T cell receptor beta chains from the same sample are listed, as sequenced in a study of shared clonotypes between healthy human individuals. Here immunoSEQ multiplex PCR was the method, and the copy in TCRdb shows in-frame clones only, minus some. The table lists more than 2,000,000 clones, around 94% of them singletons. The sample was naive CD4+ T cells sorted from blood. Subset described: CD45RA+ positively selected. Source of these receptors: a man between 18 and 29 years old in good health.

CDR3: CASSRTDAGNTIYF. CDR3 nucleotide sequence: TGTGCCAGCAGCCGGACAGATGCTGGAAACACCATATATTTT. This chain connects TRBV13 to TRBJ1-3; D perhaps matches TRBD1 (6 bases). The V and J ends lost 5 bases and 2 bases respectively, with 10 bases between them. Germline CDR1 reads PRHDT; CDR2 reads FYEKMQ (reference sequence). The CDR3 extends over 14 amino acids.

The chain has TRBV10-2 and TRBJ2-1, with TRBD1 matching 10 bases. From germline, CDR1 is WSHSY and CDR2 SAAADI. The CDR3 has 15 residues. Trimming removed 6 bases from V and 2 bases from J; junction bases left unmatched: 4. CDR3 DNA: TGCGCCAGCAGCTATGGACAGGGGGCCTACAATGAGCAGTTCTTC. This codes for CASSYGQGAYNEQFF.

The V call is TRBV2, the J call TRBJ1-5, with D unclear. Germline-derived CDR1 and CDR2 are SNHLY and FYNNEI. The CDR3 has 15 residues. With 1 base removed from V and 7 bases from J, the gap between germline ends came to 14 bases. The DNA of the CDR3 is TGTGCCAGCAGTGAAGGATACTGGGAGAGACAGCCCCAGCATTTT. Its protein is CASSEGYWERQPQHF.

J is TRBJ2-2 and V is TRBV19; 7 bases fit TRBD1. Germline V gene sequence: CDR1 LNHDA, CDR2 SQIVND (reference sequence). The CDR3 runs 14 residues. V was pared by 8 bases and J by 2 bases, with 5 bases of the junction left unmatched. This CDR3 is CASCRGINTGELFF. For the CDR3, the DNA is TGTGCCAGTTGCAGGGGGATTAACACCGGGGAGCTGTTTTTT.